One TCR beta chain is described in this entry. Its antigen is unknown. The data originate from a study of cytotoxic CD8 clonotypes in ibrutinib-treated CLL. For the study at large: Partial responses totalled approximately 25 and complete responses 2; after median roughly 71 months, 14 remained remitted and around twelve progressed.

Germline assignment: CDR1 SGHVS and CDR2 FNYEAQ. V dropped 1 base and J dropped 4; count of bases not matched to a gene: 3. The CDR3 covers 15 residues. Findings of the study overall: Public clonotypes occurred uncommonly; on treatment, they contracted or remained stable.

A 1 in 200,000 to 1 in 1 million T cell depth was the sequencing target. Assay used: immunoSEQ multiplex PCR; TCRdb lists only in-frame clones, some missing. The data hold 190,000 or so clones, with 72% observed a single time. This sample comprised PBMCs, obtained after 24 months of ibrutinib treatment. The V and J genes are TRBV7-6 and TRBJ2-2, with 7 bases that match TRBD1. This receptor was identified in a human donor with chronic lymphocytic leukemia. CDR3 in DNA: TGTGCCAGCAGCTTAGACAGGGGTACCACCGGGGAGCTGTTTTTT. The encoded protein is CASSLDRGTTGELFF.